This T cell receptor beta chain was sequenced in a study of blood T cell repertoires in COVID-19. The assay was immunoSEQ multiplex PCR, and TCRdb's table has in-frame clones only and misses some. The data contain about 270,000 clones, approximately 90% of them singletons. V shed 5 bases and J 4 bases; nucleotides not matched to a gene: 14. CDR1 is SGHKS, CDR2 YYEKEE, per germline (reference sequence). This CDR3 is built from 17 residues. The source is a woman between 18 and 30 years old who had recovered from COVID-19. V usage is TRBV5-5 and J usage is TRBJ2-2, with TRBD1 matching 7 bases. The sample taken for sequencing was PBMCs or T cells enriched from blood (not recorded which). DNA of the CDR3: TGTGCCAGCAGTACCCACGGTTCCCCAGGGGGCACCGGGGAGCTGTTTTTT. Amino acids: CASSTHGSPGGTGELFF.